A selection of T cell receptor beta chains follows, all from one sample in a study of blood T cell repertoires in COVID-19. Measured with immunoSEQ multiplex PCR; TCRdb has only the in-frame clones, and not every one. The sample lists around 160,000 clones; approximately 83% were seen once. The sequenced sample was peripheral blood. These receptors all come from a woman aged 60-75 years with COVID-19, enrolled during active disease. Both conserved end residues are part of each CDR3. Fields, in order: J gene, V gene, clone size, D gene, CDR3 protein, CDR3 DNA. D genes are given only for firm matches. Not all rows give a size; the values are once, few, many and, for expanded clones, a class.

J gene: TRBJ1-5; V gene: TRBV27; clone size: NA; D gene: NA; CDR3 protein: CASSLRQDAGNQPQHF; CDR3 DNA: TGTGCCAGCAGTTTAAGACAGGACGCGGGCAATCAGCCCCAGCATTTT
J gene: TRBJ2-1; V gene: TRBV4-1; clone size: NA; D gene: TRBD2; CDR3 protein: CASSWGWVAGESSYNEQFF; CDR3 DNA: TGCGCCAGCAGCTGGGGGTGGGTAGCGGGGGAGAGCTCCTACAATGAGCAGTTCTTC
J gene: TRBJ2-2; V gene: TRBV5-1; clone size: NA; D gene: TRBD1; CDR3 protein: CASSLNPGTDGAGELFF; CDR3 DNA: TGCGCCAGCAGCCTGAACCCCGGGACAGACGGCGCCGGGGAGCTGTTTTTT
J gene: TRBJ2-7; V gene: TRBV5-4; clone size: NA; D gene: NA; CDR3 protein: CASSDRSSYEQYF; CDR3 DNA: TGTGCCAGCAGCGACAGGAGCTCCTACGAGCAGTACTTC
J gene: TRBJ1-2; V gene: TRBV19; clone size: NA; D gene: NA; CDR3 protein: CASTPGEFDYGYTF; CDR3 DNA: TGTGCCAGTACCCCTGGGGAGTTTGACTATGGCTACACCTTC
J gene: TRBJ1-2; V gene: TRBV19; clone size: NA; D gene: TRBD1; CDR3 protein: CASSISGQGGDYGYTF; CDR3 DNA: TGTGCCAGTAGTATTTCCGGACAGGGGGGGGACTATGGCTACACCTTC
J gene: TRBJ2-6; V gene: TRBV7-9; clone size: NA; D gene: NA; CDR3 protein: CASSSQQGDSGANVLTF; CDR3 DNA: TGTGCCAGCAGCTCGCAACAGGGAGACTCTGGGGCCAACGTCCTGACTTTC
J gene: TRBJ2-7; V gene: TRBV7-2; clone size: NA; D gene: TRBD2; CDR3 protein: CASSQTSGGTYEQYF; CDR3 DNA: TGTGCCAGCAGCCAAACTAGCGGGGGAACCTACGAGCAGTACTTC
J gene: TRBJ2-5; V gene: TRBV24-1; clone size: NA; D gene: NA; CDR3 protein: CATSDQQETQYF; CDR3 DNA: TGTGCCACCAGTGATCAACAAGAGACCCAGTACTTC
J gene: TRBJ1-1; V gene: TRBV6-5; clone size: few; D gene: NA; CDR3 protein: CASRRGGGGTEAFF; CDR3 DNA: TGTGCCAGCAGAAGGGGGGGAGGAGGCACTGAAGCTTTCTTT